Listed below are T cell receptor beta chains from one sample, sequenced in a study of CDR3 diversity in severe acne. TCRdb re-called the PCR reads with MiXCR, one entry per CDR3 protein. The sample shows 85,000 to 120,000 distinct CDR3 sequences, approximately 47% of them seen only once. The sequenced sample consisted of blood. Receptors originate from a male donor with acne. Each CDR3 is given with its conserved first and last residue. The D gene is left open where the match is weak. The size field is filled for only some rows; it gives once, few, many or a size class.

CDR3 protein | CDR3 DNA | V gene | D gene | clone size | J gene
CASSLIQDGPNTEAFF | TGTGCCAGCTCCCTAATACAGGACGGTCCGAACACTGAAGCTTTCTTT | TRBV5-1 | . | once | TRBJ1-1
CASSPSGDGNEKLFF | TGCGCCAGCAGCCCGTCGGGGGACGGTAATGAAAAACTGTTTTTT | TRBV6-5 | . | . | TRBJ1-4
CAGGGDTEAFF | TGTGCCGGGGGAGGGGACACTGAAGCTTTCTTT | TRBV10-3 | . | . | TRBJ1-1
CASTPRGQGLSYEQYF | TGTGCCAGCACCCCTCGTGGACAGGGGCTCTCCTACGAGCAGTACTTC | TRBV7-3 | TRBD1 | . | TRBJ2-7
CATSKESGEKLFF | TGTGCCACCAGTAAGGAGAGCGGTGAAAAACTGTTTTTT | TRBV24-1 | . | few | TRBJ1-4
CSAPGGDSGTEAFF | TGCAGCGCACCGGGGGGGGATAGCGGCACTGAAGCTTTCTTT | TRBV29-1 | . | . | TRBJ1-1
CASSSGTGVNNEQFF | TGTGCCAGCAGCTCTGGGACAGGGGTTAACAATGAGCAGTTCTTC | TRBV7-2 | TRBD1 | . | TRBJ2-1
CASSLDLVASGYEQYF | TGTGCCAGCAGCTTAGATCTGGTGGCCTCGGGGTACGAGCAGTACTTC | TRBV11-2 | . | . | TRBJ2-7
CASSAGDTQYNEQFF | TGTGCCAGCTCCGCTGGGGATACGCAGTACAATGAGCAGTTCTTC | TRBV7-6 | . | once | TRBJ2-1
CASAVGREQFF | TGTGCCAGCGCGGTGGGTAGGGAGCAGTTCTTC | TRBV6-5 | . | . | TRBJ2-1